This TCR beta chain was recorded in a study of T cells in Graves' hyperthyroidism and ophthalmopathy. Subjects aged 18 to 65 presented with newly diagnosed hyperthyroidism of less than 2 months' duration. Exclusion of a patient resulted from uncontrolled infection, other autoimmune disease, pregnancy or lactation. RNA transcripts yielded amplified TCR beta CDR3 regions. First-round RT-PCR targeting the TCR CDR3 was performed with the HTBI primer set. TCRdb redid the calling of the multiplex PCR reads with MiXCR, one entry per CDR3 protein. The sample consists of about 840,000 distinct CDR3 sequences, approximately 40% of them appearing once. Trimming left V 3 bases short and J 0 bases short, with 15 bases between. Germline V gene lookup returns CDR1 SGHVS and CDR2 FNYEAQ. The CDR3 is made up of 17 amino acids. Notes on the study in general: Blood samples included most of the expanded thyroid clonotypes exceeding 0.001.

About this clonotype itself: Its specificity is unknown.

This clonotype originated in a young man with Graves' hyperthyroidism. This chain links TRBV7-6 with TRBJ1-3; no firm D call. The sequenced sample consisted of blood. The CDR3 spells CASSFKVATISGNTIYF. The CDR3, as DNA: TGTGCCAGCAGCTTTAAAGTCGCCACCATCTCTGGAAACACCATATATTTT. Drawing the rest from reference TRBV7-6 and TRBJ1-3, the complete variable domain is GAGVSQSPRYKVTKRGQDVALRCDPISGHVSLYWYRQALGQGPEFLTYFNYEAQQDKSGLPNDRFSAERPEGSISTLTIQRTEQRDSAMYRCASSFKVATISGNTIYFGEGSWLTVV.